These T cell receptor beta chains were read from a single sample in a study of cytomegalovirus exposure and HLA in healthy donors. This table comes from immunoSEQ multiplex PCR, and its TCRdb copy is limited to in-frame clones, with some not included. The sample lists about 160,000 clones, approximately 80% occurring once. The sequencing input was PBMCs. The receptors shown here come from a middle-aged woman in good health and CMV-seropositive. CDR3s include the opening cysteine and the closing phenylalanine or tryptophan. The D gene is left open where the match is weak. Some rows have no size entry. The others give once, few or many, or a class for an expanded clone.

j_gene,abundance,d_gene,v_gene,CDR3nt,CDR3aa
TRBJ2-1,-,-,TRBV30,TGTGCCTGGGGTCCCCCGGGTGTGTTCTTC,CAWGPPGVFF
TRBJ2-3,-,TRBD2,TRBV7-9,TGTGCCAGCAGCTTAGCACGCGGGAGGCTTTCTACTAGCACAGATACGCAGTATTTT,CASSLARGRLSTSTDTQYF
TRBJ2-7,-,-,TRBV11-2,TGTGCCAGCAGCTTAGGTGGGGGCGACGAGCAGTACTTC,CASSLGGGDEQYF
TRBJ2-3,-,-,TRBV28,TGTGCCAGCGGCAGGGGGGACAACACAGATACGCAGTATTTT,CASGRGDNTDTQYF
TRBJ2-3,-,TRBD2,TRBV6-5,TGTGCCAGCAGTTACCGACTAGCGGGAGGGGATACGCAGTATTTT,CASSYRLAGGDTQYF
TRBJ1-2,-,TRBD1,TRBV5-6,TGTGCCAGCAGCCTGACAGGGGGCTCTAACTATGGCTACACCTTC,CASSLTGGSNYGYTF
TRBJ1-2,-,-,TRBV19,TGTGCCAGTAGTATGTCACGGGACAACATCGGCTACACCTTC,CASSMSRDNIGYTF
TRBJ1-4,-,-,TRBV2,TGTGCCAGCAGTGAAAGGTGGACACGAAATGAAAAACTGTTTTTT,CASSERWTRNEKLFF
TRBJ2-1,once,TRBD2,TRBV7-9,TGTGCCAGCAGCTTAGGACTAGCGGGGTACAATGAGCAGTTCTTC,CASSLGLAGYNEQFF
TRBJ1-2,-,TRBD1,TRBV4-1,TGCGCCAGCAGCTATCCGGGACAGGGGCGCCTAATGAATGGCTACACCTTC,CASSYPGQGRLMNGYTF
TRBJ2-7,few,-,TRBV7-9,TGTTCCAGCAGCTTAGCGGCAGGGACCTACGAGCAGTACTTC,CSSSLAAGTYEQYF
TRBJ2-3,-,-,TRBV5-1,TGCGCCAGCAGCTTGCAGGCCTCCCCTAGCACAGATACGCAGTATTTT,CASSLQASPSTDTQYF
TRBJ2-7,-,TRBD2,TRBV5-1,TGCGCCAGCAGCCTACAGACTAGCGGGAACGAGCAGTACTTC,CASSLQTSGNEQYF
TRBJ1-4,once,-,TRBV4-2,TGTGCCAGCAGCCAAGAGTTTGGGGCGAAACTGTTTTTT,CASSQEFGAKLFF
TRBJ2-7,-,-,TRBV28,TGTGCCAGCAGTCCGCCAGTAGGGGGATACGAGCAGTACTTC,CASSPPVGGYEQYF
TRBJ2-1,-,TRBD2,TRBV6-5,TGTGCCAGCACCAGACTAGCAGGCAACAATGAGCAGTTCTTC,CASTRLAGNNEQFF
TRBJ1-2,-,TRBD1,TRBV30,TGTGCCTGCCCCCCTTCCGGGACAGGAGCCGGCTACACCTTC,CACPPSGTGAGYTF
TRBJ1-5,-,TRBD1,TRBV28,TGTGCCAGCAGTTACCGGGACAGTCCCAATCAGCCCCAGCATTTT,CASSYRDSPNQPQHF
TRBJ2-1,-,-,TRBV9,TGTGCCAGCACCCTCCGGGACTCCTACAATGAGCAGTTCTTC,CASTLRDSYNEQFF
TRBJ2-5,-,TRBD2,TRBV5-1,TGCGCCAGCAGCTTGGGAACTAGCGGGAGAGAAGAGACCCAGTACTTC,CASSLGTSGREETQYF
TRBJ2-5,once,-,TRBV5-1,TGCGCCAGCAGCTTGGGTCTAGTGGGAGAGACCCAGTACTTC,CASSLGLVGETQYF
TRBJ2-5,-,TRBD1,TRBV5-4,TGTGCCAGCAGTGGACAGGGGCAAGGGACCCAGTACTTC,CASSGQGQGTQYF
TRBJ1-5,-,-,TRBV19,TGTGCCAGTAGTCCAGGGGAGAAAAGCAATCAGCCCCAGCATTTT,CASSPGEKSNQPQHF
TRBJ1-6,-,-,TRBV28,TGTGCCAGCAGTTTATACGCGTCCGGGGGGCGTAATTCACCCCTCCACTTT,CASSLYASGGRNSPLHF
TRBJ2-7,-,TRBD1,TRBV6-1,TGTGCCAGCAGATCGGGACAGAGCTACGAGCAGTACTTC,CASRSGQSYEQYF
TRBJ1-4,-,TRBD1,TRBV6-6,TGTGCCAGCAGTTACGGACAGGGGAAGGGTGAAAAACTGTTTTTT,CASSYGQGKGEKLFF
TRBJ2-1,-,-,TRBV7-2,TGTGCCAGCAGCTCCCCTGGCCCATATAGCACTCTATTCTTC,CASSSPGPYSTLFF
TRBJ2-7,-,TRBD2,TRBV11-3,TGTGCCAGCAGCTTAGAGGGGACTAGCGGGAATGTTGAGTACTTC,CASSLEGTSGNVEYF
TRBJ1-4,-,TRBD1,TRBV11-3,TGTGCCAGCAGCTCACGGACAGGGGGCGCATCTAATGAAAAACTGTTTTTT,CASSSRTGGASNEKLFF
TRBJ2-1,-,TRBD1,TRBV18,TGTGCCAGCTCACTGGGACAGCTAAATGAGCAGTTCTTC,CASSLGQLNEQFF
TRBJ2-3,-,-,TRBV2,TGTGCCAGCAGAGGGGGTAGCACAGATACGCAGTATTTT,CASRGGSTDTQYF
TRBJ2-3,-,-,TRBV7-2,TGTGCCAGCAGCTTACTCGGTGGGGAGGTAGATACGCAGTATTTT,CASSLLGGEVDTQYF
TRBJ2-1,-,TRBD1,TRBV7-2,TGTGCCAGCAGCTTCGTCGGGACAGGGGTGTTCTTC,CASSFVGTGVFF
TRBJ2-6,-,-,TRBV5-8,TGTGCCAGCAGCTTCACAGGGATCACTGGGGCCAACGTCCTGACTTTC,CASSFTGITGANVLTF
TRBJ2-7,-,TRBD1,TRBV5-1,TGCGCCAGCAGCGCGGGACAGGGGGAAAACTACGAGCAGTACTTC,CASSAGQGENYEQYF
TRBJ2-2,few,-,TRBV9,TGTGCCAGCAGCGTGCGGCGGGGTGCCGGGGAGCTGTTTTTT,CASSVRRGAGELFF
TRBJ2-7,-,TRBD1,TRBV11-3,TGTGCCAGCAGGGGGCTAAGACAGGGAGAGTCCGAGCAGTACTTC,CASRGLRQGESEQYF
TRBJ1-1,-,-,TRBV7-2,TGTGCCAGCAGCTTAGAAGGGGTGACGACTGAAGCTTTCTTT,CASSLEGVTTEAFF
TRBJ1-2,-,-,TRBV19,TGTGCCAGTAGTTACAGTACCCCCCCCCTCTTCTATGGCTACACCTTC,CASSYSTPPLFYGYTF
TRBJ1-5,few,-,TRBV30,TGTGCCTGGAGTGTACAGGGAAATCAGCCCCAGCATTTT,CAWSVQGNQPQHF
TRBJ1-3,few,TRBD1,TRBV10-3,TGTGCCATCAGGGGGACAGGGGCTGGAAACACCATATATTTT,CAIRGTGAGNTIYF
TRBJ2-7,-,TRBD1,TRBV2,TGTGCCAGCAGTGAAAGGAGAGGGACAGGGAACTACGAGCAGTACTTC,CASSERRGTGNYEQYF
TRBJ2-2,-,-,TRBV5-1,TGCGCCAGCAGTCCCAGGGGCGCCGGGGAGCTGTTTTTT,CASSPRGAGELFF
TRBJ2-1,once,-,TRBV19,TGTGCCAGTAGTATAGCGAAGACTCTGCCGTACAATGAGCAGTTCTTC,CASSIAKTLPYNEQFF
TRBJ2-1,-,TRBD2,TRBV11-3,TGTGCCAGCAGCCCCGGGACTAGCGGGGGGGGCCCTTACAATGAGCAGTTCTTC,CASSPGTSGGGPYNEQFF
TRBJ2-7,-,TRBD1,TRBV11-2,TGTGCCAGCAGCCCGCCGGGACAGGGCCGCGAGCAGTACTTC,CASSPPGQGREQYF
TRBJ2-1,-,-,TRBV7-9,TGTGCCAGCAGCTCCTCTAACTACAATGAGCAGTTCTTC,CASSSSNYNEQFF
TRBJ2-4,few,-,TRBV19,TGTGCCAGTAGTATAAGGAGGGAGAAACAGTACTTC,CASSIRREKQYF
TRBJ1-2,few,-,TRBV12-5,TGTGCTAGTGGTTTGGGACATGGGACACTTTATGGCTACACCTTC,CASGLGHGTLYGYTF
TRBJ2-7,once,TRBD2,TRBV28,TGTGCCAGCGGCGGGAGGGCCTACGAGCAGTACTTC,CASGGRAYEQYF
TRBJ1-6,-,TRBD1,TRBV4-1,TGCGCCAGCAGCCAAATCAGGGGGATTAATTCACCCCTCCACTTT,CASSQIRGINSPLHF
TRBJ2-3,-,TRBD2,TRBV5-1,TGCGCCAGCAGACCCGGGACTAGCAAAGGAGATACGCAGTATTTT,CASRPGTSKGDTQYF
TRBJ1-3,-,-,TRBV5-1,TGCGCCAGCAGCTTGGCCGAGGGAGGTTCTGGAAACACCATATATTTT,CASSLAEGGSGNTIYF
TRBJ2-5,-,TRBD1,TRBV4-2,TGTGCCAGCAGCCAAGATTTGAGACAGGGTCGTGAGCAGTACTTC,CASSQDLRQGREQYF
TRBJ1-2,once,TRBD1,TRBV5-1,TGCGCCAGCAGCCCTACGGGACAGGGGTATGGCTACACCTTC,CASSPTGQGYGYTF
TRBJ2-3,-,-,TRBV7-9,TGTGCCAGCAGCGCCTGGGGAGCAGACACAGATACGCAGTATTTT,CASSAWGADTDTQYF
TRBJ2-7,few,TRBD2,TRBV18,TGTGCCAGCTCACCCCGACCTAGCGGGGGGGCGGCCGAGCAGTACTTC,CASSPRPSGGAAEQYF